The 8 T cell receptor beta chains listed next were all sequenced from one sample in a study of cytomegalovirus exposure and HLA in healthy donors. The primer mix had 60 Vbeta and 13 Jbeta primers. Profiling relied on immunoSEQ multiplex PCR, and the TCRdb table lists in-frame clones only, not all of them. The sample has approximately 84,000 clones, roughly 80% seen once. The sequenced sample consisted of PBMCs. The receptors originated from a middle-aged man in good health and CMV-seronegative.

This clone was observed a handful of times. The chain links TRBV29-1 to TRBJ1-1; D possibly corresponds to TRBD1 (5 bases). Trimming cost V 6 bases and J 1 base, with 15 bases left between them. Germline V lookup: CDR1 SQVTM, CDR2 ANQGSEA. There are 14 residues in the CDR3. The CDR3 reads CSVDPAGQNTEAFF. CDR3 nucleotides: TGCAGCGTGGACCCGGCGGGGCAGAACACTGAAGCTTTCTTT.

The V gene is TRBV27, the J gene TRBJ2-1; D possibly corresponds to TRBD2 (6 bases). CDR1 MNHEY and CDR2 SMNVEV come from the germline V gene (reference sequence). The CDR3 has 14 amino acids. V lost 7 bases and J 0 bases, leaving 10 bases between the germline ends. The DNA for the CDR3 is TGTGCCAGCACAGGAGGGAGCTCCTACAATGAGCAGTTCTTC. This encodes CASTGGSSYNEQFF.

The V call is TRBV18, the J call TRBJ1-1; D might be TRBD1 (5 bases). This CDR3 spans 15 amino acids. Germline V gene sequence: CDR1 KGHSH, CDR2 LQKENI. V lost 2 bases to trimming and J lost 1 base, with 11 bases between them. The CDR3 reads CASSPAGRTNTEAFF. The CDR3 coding sequence is TGTGCCAGCTCACCAGCGGGACGAACGAACACTGAAGCTTTCTTT.

The chain uses TRBV11-1 and TRBJ2-7; maybe TRBD2 (5 bases). V was clipped by 1 base and J by 5 bases, with 12 bases between them. From germline, CDR1 is SGHAT and CDR2 FQDESV (reference sequence). The CDR3 extends over 14 amino acids. The chain's CDR3 is CASSLVEGANEQYF. The CDR3 bases are TGTGCCAGCAGCTTAGTAGAGGGAGCCAACGAGCAGTACTTC.

The chain has TRBV28 and TRBJ1-1, with TRBD1 as a possible D gene (6 bases). Trimming stripped 7 bases from V and 2 bases from J, with 11 bases between. There are 13 residues in the CDR3. From germline, CDR1 is MDHEN and CDR2 SYDVKM. The CDR3 DNA follows: TGTGCCAGCATGCCGACAGGAAACACTGAAGCTTTCTTT. Translating gives CASMPTGNTEAFF.

The chain has TRBV5-5 and TRBJ2-5; D is perhaps TRBD1 (6 bases). Trimming shortened V by 0 bases and J by 5 bases, and 11 bases separated the two germline ends. This CDR3 has 14 residues. Germline V gives CDR1 SGHKS, CDR2 YYEKEE (reference sequence). The CDR3 sequence is CASSLVTGLETQYF. CDR3 sequence (DNA): TGTGCCAGCAGCTTGGTTACAGGGTTGGAGACCCAGTACTTC.

The V call is TRBV27, the J call TRBJ1-2, with D possibly TRBD1 on 6 matching bases. There are 15 residues in the CDR3. Between the trimmed V and J ends, which lost 6 bases and 1 base, there was a span of 15 bases. Germline CDR1 is MNHEY and CDR2 is SMNVEV (reference sequence). The chain's CDR3 is CASSPGQTINYGYTF. The CDR3, as DNA: TGTGCCAGCAGCCCTGGACAGACAATTAACTATGGCTACACCTTC.

This chain joins TRBV6-5 and TRBJ1-5; D uncertain. CDR1 and CDR2 (germline): MNHEY, SVGAGI. The CDR3 has 13 residues. Between the trimmed V and J ends, which lost 6 bases and 1 base, there was a span of 7 bases. The CDR3: CASRTESNQPQHF. The CDR3 coding sequence is TGTGCCAGCAGAACGGAGAGCAATCAGCCCCAGCATTTT.